These 16 T cell receptor beta chains originate from one sample sequenced in a study of blood T cell repertoires in COVID-19. Here immunoSEQ multiplex PCR was the method, and the copy in TCRdb shows in-frame clones only, minus some. Among 30,000 to 35,000 clones, 85% to 95% were seen once, and the ten largest hold approximately 12%. Sequencing was done on a sample of peripheral blood. The receptors come from a human donor in a cohort sampled during active COVID-19.

Sample share makes this clone medium-sized (0.01 to 0.1%). The rearrangement uses TRBV19 and TRBJ2-3, with TRBD2 as a possible D gene (5 bases). Germline V gene data show CDR1 as LNHDA and CDR2 as SQIVND (reference sequence). The CDR3 spans 14 residues. V was shortened by 6 bases and J by 1 base, with 11 bases between the two germline ends. CDR3 loop: CASRSGLGTDTQYF. The DNA for the CDR3 is TGTGCCAGTAGGTCCGGACTCGGCACAGATACGCAGTATTTT. The variable domain in full, with the rest retrieved from reference TRBV19 and TRBJ2-3, is DGGITQSPKYLFRKEGQNVTLSCEQNLNHDAMYWYRQDPGQGLRLIYYSQIVNDFQKGDIAEGYSVSREKKESFPLTVTSAQKNPTAFYLCASRSGLGTDTQYFGPGTRLTVL.

The V call is TRBV6-2 or TRBV6-3, the J call TRBJ2-1, with TRBD2 matching 8 bases. V was pared by 0 bases and J by 7 bases, with 5 bases of the junction left unmatched. The germline gives CDR1 MNHEY, CDR2 SVGEGT. This CDR3 spans 15 amino acids. For the CDR3, the DNA is TGTGCCAGCAGTTACTCAGCGGGAGCTAGAAATGAGCAGTTCTTC. Translation gives CASSYSAGARNEQFF.

CDR3 amino acids: CASSGQGVRRGYTF. The DNA for the CDR3 is TGTGCCAGCAGTGGACAGGGAGTAAGGCGTGGCTACACCTTC. The V and J genes are TRBV25-1 and TRBJ1-2; 7 positions match TRBD1. The CDR3 consists of 14 residues. The trim removed 4 bases at V and 7 bases at J, leaving 9 bases unmatched. CDR1 is MGHDK and CDR2 is SYGVNS in the germline V gene.

The rearrangement links TRBV11-3 to TRBJ2-3, with 7 bases aligning to TRBD2. The CDR3 consists of 15 residues. Germline values: CDR1 SGHNT, CDR2 YENEEA. The V gene end was trimmed by 5 bases and the J gene end by 1 base; junction bases not matched to a gene: 6. The CDR3 here is CASSPSGSRTDTQYF. For the CDR3, the DNA is TGTGCCAGCAGCCCTAGCGGCTCTCGCACAGATACGCAGTATTTT.

J is TRBJ2-2 and V is TRBV18, with TRBD1 identical over 11 bases. From germline, CDR1 is KGHSH and CDR2 LQKENI. The CDR3 runs 16 residues. Trimming removed 0 bases from V and 7 bases from J; junction bases left unmatched: 4. CDR3 DNA sequence: TGTGCCAGCTCACCACCCGGGACAGGGGGTCACGGGGAGCTGTTTTTT. It translates to CASSPPGTGGHGELFF.

The V call is TRBV3-1 (or the pseudogene TRBV3-2), the J call TRBJ2-1, with TRBD1 identical over 10 bases. Germline-derived CDR1 and CDR2 are LGHDT and YNNKEL (reference sequence). Losses at the gene ends were 7 bases for V and 2 bases for J; bases not matched to a gene: 8. CDR3 length equals 16 residues. The CDR3 DNA reads TGTGCCAGCACCGAAGGGACAGGGGCACCCTACAATGAGCAGTTCTTC. Translated: CASTEGTGAPYNEQFF.

The chain uses TRBV7-2 and TRBJ1-3, with 9 nucleotides matching TRBD1. The V and J ends lost 6 bases and 2 bases, in that order; junction bases with no gene match: 5. The germline gives CDR1 SGHTA, CDR2 FQGNSA. The CDR3 runs to 15 residues. The CDR3 coding sequence is TGTGCCAGCAGTTTCACAGGGGGCGCTGGAAACACCATATATTTT. Protein sequence: CASSFTGGAGNTIYF.

The CDR3 DNA is TGTGCCAGCACCCCCCAACAGACGGGGTCCTATGGCTACACCTTC. Amino acid sequence: CASTPQQTGSYGYTF. V is TRBV6-2 or TRBV6-3 and J is TRBJ1-2; D is unclear. With 7 bases removed from V and 4 bases from J, the gap between germline ends came to 19 bases. This CDR3 is 15 amino acids long. From germline, CDR1 is MNHEY and CDR2 SVGEGT.

This clone was seen a single time. The J gene is TRBJ2-3, the V gene TRBV5-1, with D uncertain. Trimming stripped 0 bases from V and 0 bases from J, with 5 bases between. CDR1 and CDR2 (germline): SGHRS, YFSETQ. CDR3 length: 14 amino acids. CDR3 sequence reads: CASSLVQSTDTQYF. The CDR3 nucleotides read TGCGCCAGCAGCTTGGTCCAAAGCACAGATACGCAGTATTTT.

The CDR3 loop is CSGRLDSYEQYF. CDR3 bases: TGCAGCGGCCGACTGGACTCCTACGAGCAGTACTTC. The chain uses TRBV29-1 and TRBJ2-7; D ambiguous. Germline CDR1 is SQVTM and CDR2 is ANQGSEA. The ends were cut back, 7 bases at V and 0 bases at J, with 10 bases in the middle. The CDR3 length is 12 residues.

V usage is TRBV27 and J usage is TRBJ2-1, with 9 bases lining up with TRBD2. The germline V gene encodes CDR1 MNHEY and CDR2 SMNVEV (reference sequence). V gave up 3 bases and J gave up 6 bases; unmatched junction bases: 6. The length of the CDR3 is 15 residues. CDR3 in DNA: TGTGCCAGCAGTTTGGTCGCGGGAGGGTCCAATGAGCAGTTCTTC. Encoded protein: CASSLVAGGSNEQFF.

The CDR3 loop reads CASSVAGGTYEQYF. Written as DNA, the CDR3 is TGTGCCAGCTCCGTAGCGGGAGGGACCTACGAGCAGTACTTC. The V gene is TRBV9, the J gene TRBJ2-7; 11 bases agree with TRBD2. The CDR3 length is 14 residues. V shed 7 bases and J 2 bases; nucleotides not matched to a gene: 5. Germline CDR1 reads SGDLS; CDR2 reads YYNGEE.

The J gene is TRBJ2-5, the V gene TRBV5-1, with 9 nucleotides matching TRBD1. V lost 4 bases to trimming and J lost 7 bases; unmatched junction nucleotides: 11. The CDR3 covers 15 residues. The germline V gene encodes CDR1 SGHRS and CDR2 YFSETQ. CDR3 in DNA: TGCGCCAGCAGCGATGGACAGGGGCCCCTCGGGACCCAGTACTTC. It translates to CASSDGQGPLGTQYF.

V gene TRBV6-5 combines with J gene TRBJ2-1, with a weak D call TRBD2 (6 bases). The germline gives CDR1 MNHEY, CDR2 SVGAGI. The V gene lost 7 bases and the J gene lost 6 bases, with 16 bases spanning the gap. The CDR3 is made up of 14 amino acids. CDR3 in amino acids: CASKTLGRGNEQFF. DNA of the CDR3: TGTGCCAGCAAGACCCTCGGGAGAGGCAATGAGCAGTTCTTC.

The chain recombines TRBV4-3 with TRBJ2-3; 8 bases align to TRBD2. The V gene's germline CDR1 is LGHNA and CDR2 YSLEER. V lost 0 bases, J lost 6 bases, and 11 bases stayed unmatched. The CDR3 is 17 amino acids. The CDR3: CASSQDFGRELIDTQYF. CDR3 nucleotide sequence: TGCGCCAGCAGCCAAGATTTCGGGAGGGAGCTCATTGATACGCAGTATTTT.

This chain joins TRBV30 and TRBJ1-5, with D possibly being TRBD1 (6 bases). CDR3 size: 15 residues. V was shortened by 0 bases and J by 6 bases, with 15 bases between the two germline ends. Germline V lookup: CDR1 GTSNPN, CDR2 SVGIG (reference sequence). The CDR3 is CAWSVLGGVGQPQHF. CDR3 nucleotide sequence: TGTGCCTGGAGTGTACTAGGGGGGGTAGGTCAGCCCCAGCATTTT.